What follows are 17 T cell receptor beta chains derived from one specimen sequenced in a study of siplizumab effects on memory and regulatory T cells (dated by TCRdb to the late 2010s). Library preparation employed the immunoSEQ multiplex PCR assay. As stored in TCRdb, this immuneACCESS dataset retains in-frame rearrangements with V and J assigned. A fraction of the clones does not appear; measured against another copy, unresolved V genes explain less than half of the discrepancy, and the remainder lacks a known reason. This sample holds 90,000 to 140,000 clones; approximately 94% were observed only once. Jointly, the top ten make up approximately 0.3% of the sample. Sample: CD4+ T cells sorted from blood. The receptors originated from a human donor in good health.

The genes are TRBV7-9 and TRBJ2-7, with 8 bases aligning to TRBD1. Germline CDR1 SEHNR, CDR2 FQNEAQ (reference sequence). V shed 5 bases and J 3 bases; nucleotides not matched to a gene: 12. The CDR3 has 16 residues. CDR3 sequence (DNA): TGTGCCAGCAGCCTAGTCGCTGGGACAGGAGGCTACGAGCAGTACTTC. It encodes CASSLVAGTGGYEQYF. Supplemented by reference TRBV7-9 and TRBJ2-7, the full variable domain reads DTGVSQNPRHKITKRGQNVTFRCDPISEHNRLYWYRQTLGQGPEFLTYFQNEAQLEKSRLLSDRFSAERPKGSFSTLEIQRTEQGDSAMYLCASSLVAGTGGYEQYFGPGTRLTVT.

This sequence joins TRBV19 and TRBJ1-2; possible D gene TRBD1, 5 bases. Trimming took off 3 bases at V and 0 bases at J, with 14 bases between the two ends. CDR1 and CDR2 from the germline V gene are LNHDA and SQIVND (reference sequence). The CDR3 length is 16 residues. The CDR3 DNA reads TGTGCCAGTAGTATGGGAGGCGGGGGTTCTAACTATGGCTACACCTTC. Translation gives CASSMGGGGSNYGYTF.

The chain employs TRBV9 and TRBJ1-3; D is uncertain. V lost 3 bases, J lost 2 bases, and 15 bases lay in between. Germline CDR1 reads SGDLS; CDR2 reads YYNGEE. This CDR3 has 16 residues. CDR3 protein: CASSALDGWTGNTIYF. The DNA of the CDR3 is TGTGCCAGCAGCGCTCTTGACGGCTGGACTGGAAACACCATATATTTT.

The chain is built from TRBV6-1 and TRBJ2-7; 11 nucleotides align to TRBD1. Losses at the gene ends were 9 bases for V and 2 bases for J; bases not matched to a gene: 6. Germline CDR1 reads MNHNS; CDR2 reads SASEGT. CDR3 length equals 14 residues. The CDR3 here is CASRTGGKAYEQYF. The DNA for the CDR3 is TGTGCCAGTAGGACAGGGGGCAAGGCCTACGAGCAGTACTTC.

This clone was seen more than once but under ten times. The J gene is TRBJ2-2, the V gene TRBV7-3; weak D call: TRBD2 (5 bases). The germline gives CDR1 SGHTA, CDR2 FQGTGA. CDR3 size: 14 residues. Trimming removed 5 bases from V and 6 bases from J, with 13 bases in between. CDR3 protein: CASSPLRGSGELFF. In nucleotides, the CDR3 is TGTGCCAGCAGCCCCCTTCGCGGGTCCGGGGAGCTGTTTTTT.

This chain connects TRBV6-4 to TRBJ2-1, with 13 bases matching TRBD2. The CDR3 is 18 amino acids. The V gene end was trimmed by 0 bases and the J gene end by 6 bases; junction bases not matched to a gene: 8. Germline V gene sequence: CDR1 MRHNA, CDR2 SNTAGT. CDR3 region: CASSDSPILAGGPNEQFF. The CDR3 coding sequence is TGTGCCAGCAGTGACTCCCCAATACTAGCGGGGGGGCCCAATGAGCAGTTCTTC.

This chain joins TRBV15 and TRBJ1-2; TRBD1 is a possible D gene (6 bases). This CDR3 is 14 amino acids long. Germline CDR1 LNHNV, CDR2 YYDKDF (reference sequence). Trimming pared 8 bases from V and 9 bases from J, leaving 22 bases between. The CDR3, as DNA: TGTGCCACCCGCAACTTGGGGACACCCTCCAGCTACACCTTC. Translation gives CATRNLGTPSSYTF.

The chain is built from TRBV5-4 and TRBJ1-4; weak D call: TRBD1 (6 bases). The germline V gene encodes CDR1 SGHNT and CDR2 YYREEE (reference sequence). This CDR3 comprises 13 residues. V shed 5 bases and J shed 7 bases, with 12 bases lying between them. CDR3 residues: CASSSRGGEKLFF. The CDR3, as DNA: TGTGCCAGCAGTTCAAGGGGGGGTGAAAAACTGTTTTTT.

The rearrangement links TRBV11-3 to TRBJ2-7; tentative D call: TRBD2 (5 bases). Germline V gene lookup returns CDR1 SGHNT and CDR2 YENEEA. This CDR3 has 15 residues. Trimming took off 4 bases at V and 0 bases at J, with 13 bases between the two ends. The CDR3 sequence is CASSSPSSGSYEQYF. The CDR3 DNA sequence: TGTGCCAGCAGCTCTCCATCCAGCGGCTCCTACGAGCAGTACTTC.

The J gene is TRBJ1-2, the V gene TRBV6-5, with D possibly being TRBD1 (6 bases). This CDR3 has 13 amino acids. Trimming took off 7 bases at V and 8 bases at J, with 17 bases between the two ends. Germline V gives CDR1 MNHEY, CDR2 SVGAGI. The CDR3 reads CASKDGGAGGYTF. The CDR3 bases are TGTGCCAGCAAGGACGGGGGCGCGGGGGGCTACACCTTC.

V gene TRBV13 combines with J gene TRBJ1-6; D perhaps matches TRBD1 (6 bases). V gave up 0 bases and J gave up 10 bases, with 13 bases separating them. The germline gives CDR1 PRHDT, CDR2 FYEKMQ (reference sequence). The length of the CDR3 is 15 residues. This CDR3 is CASSLGNSGGSPLHF. For the CDR3, the DNA is TGTGCCAGCAGCTTAGGAAATTCGGGGGGCTCACCCCTCCACTTT.

The chain couples TRBV5-1 to TRBJ2-1; D may be TRBD1 (6 bases). The CDR3 is 16 amino acids. Germline V gene data show CDR1 as SGHRS and CDR2 as YFSETQ. The V gene lost 3 bases and the J gene lost 4 bases, with 17 bases spanning the gap. CDR3 region: CASSYSTGTGYNEQFF. CDR3 nucleotides: TGCGCCAGCAGCTACTCAACAGGGACCGGTTACAATGAGCAGTTCTTC.

This chain links TRBV6-5 with TRBJ2-5, with a possible D match to TRBD2 (6 bases). V shed 0 bases and J shed 4 bases, with 12 bases lying between them. From germline, CDR1 is MNHEY and CDR2 SVGAGI. The length of the CDR3 is 15 residues. This chain's CDR3 is CASSYSLLGGETQYF. CDR3 in DNA: TGTGCCAGCAGTTACTCTCTCCTGGGAGGAGAGACCCAGTACTTC.

The chain joins TRBV18 to TRBJ2-1, with TRBD1 identical over 8 bases. Trimming took 2 bases from V and 6 from J; bases not matched to a gene: 6. Germline loops: CDR1 KGHSH, CDR2 LQKENI. The CDR3 has 15 residues. The CDR3 reads CASSPGAGGTNEQFF. The CDR3 DNA sequence: TGTGCCAGCTCACCAGGGGCAGGGGGCACCAATGAGCAGTTCTTC.

The chain combines TRBV19 with TRBJ1-5, with no clear D. This CDR3 region has 18 residues. Between the trimmed V and J ends, which lost 5 bases and 5 bases, there was a span of 25 bases. Germline CDR1 reads LNHDA; CDR2 reads SQIVND (reference sequence). DNA of the CDR3: TGTGCCAGTAGTTCCCTATGGGGTAGAGGTGGGGAGGATCAGCCCCAGCATTTT. Encoded protein: CASSSLWGRGGEDQPQHF.

The genes are TRBV27 and TRBJ2-2; D is uncertain. The CDR3 has 13 amino acids. CDR1 and CDR2 (germline): MNHEY, SMNVEV (reference sequence). Trimming took 0 bases from V and 6 from J, leaving 5 bases between them. CDR3 region: CASSLSMAGELFF. The CDR3 DNA reads as TGTGCCAGCAGTTTATCAATGGCCGGGGAGCTGTTTTTT.

The V call is TRBV30, the J call TRBJ1-3, with 7 nucleotides matching TRBD1. This CDR3 region has 14 residues. The germline V gene has CDR1 GTSNPN and CDR2 SVGIG (reference sequence). Losses at the gene ends were 3 bases for V and 3 bases for J; bases not matched to a gene: 5. The CDR3 is CAWRSQGSGNTIYF. In DNA, the CDR3 is TGTGCCTGGAGGTCACAGGGGAGTGGAAACACCATATATTTT.